Listed below are T cell receptor beta chains from one sample, sequenced in a study of blood T cells in healthy people across ages. TCRdb re-called the 5' RACE reads with MiXCR, one entry per CDR3 protein. Seen here are 800,000 or so distinct CDR3 sequences, around half observed once, and the top ten hold 15% to 20%. Sample: blood. The source of these receptors is a man aged 80 or over in good health. Both conserved end residues are part of each CDR3. A D gene is named only where the DNA matches it firmly.

D	V	CDR3
TRBD2	TRBV14	CASSQVTSGPETQYF
.	TRBV12-3/TRBV12-4	CASSFYLSSYNSPLHF
.	TRBV29-1	CSVEDRGGMETQYF
TRBD1	TRBV9	CASSVDQGGRNSPLHF
.	TRBV10-3	CAISESVSAKETQYF
.	TRBV30	CAWEGVSNRETQYF
.	TRBV29-1	CSVQILRGTGELFF
.	TRBV10-3	CAIRSREETAFF
.	TRBV12-3/TRBV12-4	CASSFTPGYEQYF
TRBD1	TRBV20-1	CSARDPRQGDNEQFF
.	TRBV6-4	CASSDLFGGDTQYF
TRBD2	TRBV29-1	CSVARLAEYNEQFF
.	TRBV5-1	CASRFETGITTDTQYF
TRBD1	TRBV20-1	CSAGGQNYGYTF
TRBD2	TRBV2	CASSEARHGRETDEQYF
TRBD2	TRBV5-1	CASSSGLAGYQETQYF
.	TRBV20-1	CSAEPGGFGTQYF
.	TRBV21-1	CASSPDEGQGLREQYF
.	TRBV27	CASSHADRETDTQYF
.	TRBV2	CASSESGGYEQYF
.	TRBV7-2	CASSKYPGEETQYF
TRBD2	TRBV6-2/TRBV6-3	CASIRGIAGVLSYNEQFF
.	TRBV20-1	CSASLRGRHPETQYF
.	TRBV11-3	CASSLMSQGQETQYF
.	TRBV9	CASSVVGAAGPYEQYF
.	TRBV5-5	CASVQAPRGAETQFF
.	TRBV20-1	CSAQNQETQYF
.	TRBV2	CASSGGYGNQPQHF
TRBD1	TRBV9	CASSAPGQGLTETQYF
.	TRBV12-3/TRBV12-4	CASTGGTVTQETQYF
.	TRBV2	CACRLSGELFF
TRBD2	TRBV7-2	CASAGGRPEANVLTF
.	TRBV5-1	CASSPGGTYEQFF
.	TRBV28	CATQGNGSPLHF
TRBD2	TRBV29-1	CSVEGGRAETQYF
.	TRBV29-1	CSVEAGSGGEQYF
.	TRBV10-3	CAISDGVTGANVLTF
TRBD1	TRBV29-1	CSARGQGHIQYF
.	TRBV6-2/TRBV6-3	CASSSFLPGRGTEAFF
TRBD1	TRBV11-3	CASSLEGQPYNEQYF
TRBD1	TRBV29-1	CSVEETGQTYEQYF
.	TRBV20-1	CSAVPVDSYGYTF
TRBD1	TRBV27	CASSSVGTAGNEQYF
TRBD2	TRBV4-2	CASSQGLELAAYEQYF
.	TRBV14	CASSQLRLSGANVLTF
.	TRBV3-1	CASSQSFNEQFF
.	TRBV20-1	CSARRGGAETQYF
TRBD2	TRBV20-1	CSASLAGGLYEQYF
TRBD1	TRBV7-2	CASSPRDRLEKLFF
TRBD2	TRBV7-8	CASTIRTSVYNEQYF
.	TRBV29-1	CSVVWGASYEQYF
.	TRBV9	CANSPRDPSHREQYF
TRBD1	TRBV13	CASSVGTGAKFTEAFF
TRBD1	TRBV5-1	CASSLDRGHTDTQYF
.	TRBV5-1	CASSLRKGTYEQYF
TRBD2	TRBV7-2	CASSPRVVAGVGETQYF
.	TRBV10-3	CAISEGFYMNTEAFF